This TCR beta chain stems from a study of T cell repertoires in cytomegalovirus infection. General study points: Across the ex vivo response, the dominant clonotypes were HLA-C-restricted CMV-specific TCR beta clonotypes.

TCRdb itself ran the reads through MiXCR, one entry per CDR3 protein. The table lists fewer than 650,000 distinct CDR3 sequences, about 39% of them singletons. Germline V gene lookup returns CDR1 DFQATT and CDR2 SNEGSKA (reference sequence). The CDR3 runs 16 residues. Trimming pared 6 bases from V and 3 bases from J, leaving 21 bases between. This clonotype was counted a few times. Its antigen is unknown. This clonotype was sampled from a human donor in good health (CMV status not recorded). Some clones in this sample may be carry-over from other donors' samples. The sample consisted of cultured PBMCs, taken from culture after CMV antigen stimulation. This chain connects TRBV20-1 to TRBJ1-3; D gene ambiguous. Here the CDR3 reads CSAASPTGSNGNTIYF. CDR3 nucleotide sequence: TGCAGTGCAGCCTCGCCGACGGGAAGTAATGGAAACACCATATATTTT.